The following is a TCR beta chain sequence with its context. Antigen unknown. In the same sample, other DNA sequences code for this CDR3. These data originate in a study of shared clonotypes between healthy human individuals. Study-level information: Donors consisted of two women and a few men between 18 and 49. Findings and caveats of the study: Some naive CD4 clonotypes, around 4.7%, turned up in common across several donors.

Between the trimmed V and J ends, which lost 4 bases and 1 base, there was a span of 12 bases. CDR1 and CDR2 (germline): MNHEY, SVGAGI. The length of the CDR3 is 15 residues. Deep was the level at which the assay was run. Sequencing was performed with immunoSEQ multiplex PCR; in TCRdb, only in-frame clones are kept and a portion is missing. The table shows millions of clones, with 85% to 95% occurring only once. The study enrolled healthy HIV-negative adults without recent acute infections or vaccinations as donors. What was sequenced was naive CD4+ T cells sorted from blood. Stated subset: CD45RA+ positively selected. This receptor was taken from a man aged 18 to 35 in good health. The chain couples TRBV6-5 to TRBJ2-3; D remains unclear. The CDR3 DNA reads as TGTGCCAGCAGTTCCCCGTTGAGAGGCACAGATACGCAGTATTTT. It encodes CASSSPLRGTDTQYF.